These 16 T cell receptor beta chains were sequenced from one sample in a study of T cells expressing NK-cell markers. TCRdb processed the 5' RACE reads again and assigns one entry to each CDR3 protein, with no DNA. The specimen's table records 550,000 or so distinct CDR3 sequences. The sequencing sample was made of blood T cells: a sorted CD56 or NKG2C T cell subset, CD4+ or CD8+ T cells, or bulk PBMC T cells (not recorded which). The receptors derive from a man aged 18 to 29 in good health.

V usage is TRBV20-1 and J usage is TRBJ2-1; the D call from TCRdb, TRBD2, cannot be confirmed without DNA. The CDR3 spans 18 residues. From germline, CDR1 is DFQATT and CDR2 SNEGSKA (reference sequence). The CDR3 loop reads CSALGTIISGSMYNEQFF.

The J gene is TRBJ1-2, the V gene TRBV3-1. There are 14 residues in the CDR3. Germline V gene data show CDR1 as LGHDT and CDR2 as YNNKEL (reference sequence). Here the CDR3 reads CASSQGQKTYGYTF.

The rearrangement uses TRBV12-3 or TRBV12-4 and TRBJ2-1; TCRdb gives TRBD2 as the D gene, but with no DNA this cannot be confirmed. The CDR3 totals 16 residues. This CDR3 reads CASSPAGLSSYNEQFF.

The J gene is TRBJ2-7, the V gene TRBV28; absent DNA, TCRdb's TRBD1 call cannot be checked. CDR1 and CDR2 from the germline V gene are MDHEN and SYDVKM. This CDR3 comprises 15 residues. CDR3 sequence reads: CASSLEQGLYYEQYF.

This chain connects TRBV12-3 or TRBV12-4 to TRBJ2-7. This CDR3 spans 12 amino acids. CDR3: CASSSLAYEQYF.

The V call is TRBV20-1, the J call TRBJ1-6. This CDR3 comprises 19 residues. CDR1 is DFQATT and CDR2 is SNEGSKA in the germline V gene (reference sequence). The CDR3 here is CSARDFSLRGSSYNSPLHF.

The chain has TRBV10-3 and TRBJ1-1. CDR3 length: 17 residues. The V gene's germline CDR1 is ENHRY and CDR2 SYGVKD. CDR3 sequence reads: CAIQLGGGHAGDTEAFF.

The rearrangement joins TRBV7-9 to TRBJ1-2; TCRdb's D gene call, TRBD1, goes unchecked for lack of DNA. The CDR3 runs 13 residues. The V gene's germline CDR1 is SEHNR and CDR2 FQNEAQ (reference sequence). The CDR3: CASSLKGVSGYTF.

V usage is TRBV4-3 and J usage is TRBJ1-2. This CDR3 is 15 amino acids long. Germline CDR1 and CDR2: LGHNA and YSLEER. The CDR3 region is CASSQDWQGPDGYTF.

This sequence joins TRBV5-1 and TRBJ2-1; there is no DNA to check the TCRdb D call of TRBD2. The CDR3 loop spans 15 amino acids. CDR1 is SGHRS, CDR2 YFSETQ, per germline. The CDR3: CASSGTAFSYNEQFF.

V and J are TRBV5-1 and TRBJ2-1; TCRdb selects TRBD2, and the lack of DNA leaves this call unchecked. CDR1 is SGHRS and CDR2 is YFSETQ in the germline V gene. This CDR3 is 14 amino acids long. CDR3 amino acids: CASSLLLAGNEQFF.

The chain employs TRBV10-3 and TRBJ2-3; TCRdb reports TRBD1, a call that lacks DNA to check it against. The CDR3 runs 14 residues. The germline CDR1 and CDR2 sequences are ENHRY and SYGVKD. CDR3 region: CAISATGRLDTQYF.

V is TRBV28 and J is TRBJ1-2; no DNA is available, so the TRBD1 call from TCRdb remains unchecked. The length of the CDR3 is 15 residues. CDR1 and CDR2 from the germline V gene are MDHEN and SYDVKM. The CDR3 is CASSLYGRPSYGYTF.

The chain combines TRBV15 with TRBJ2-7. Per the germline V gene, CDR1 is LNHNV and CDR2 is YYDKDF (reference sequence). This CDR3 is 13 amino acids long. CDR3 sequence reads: CATIIGTDYEQYF.

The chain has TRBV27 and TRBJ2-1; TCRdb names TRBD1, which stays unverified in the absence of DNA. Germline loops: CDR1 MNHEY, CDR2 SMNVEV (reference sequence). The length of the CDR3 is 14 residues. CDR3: CASAGHREFNEQFF.

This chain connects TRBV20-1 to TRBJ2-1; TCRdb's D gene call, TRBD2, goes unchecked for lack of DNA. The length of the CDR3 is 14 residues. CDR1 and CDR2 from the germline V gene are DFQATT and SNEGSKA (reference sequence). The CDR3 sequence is CSAREVREYNEQFF.